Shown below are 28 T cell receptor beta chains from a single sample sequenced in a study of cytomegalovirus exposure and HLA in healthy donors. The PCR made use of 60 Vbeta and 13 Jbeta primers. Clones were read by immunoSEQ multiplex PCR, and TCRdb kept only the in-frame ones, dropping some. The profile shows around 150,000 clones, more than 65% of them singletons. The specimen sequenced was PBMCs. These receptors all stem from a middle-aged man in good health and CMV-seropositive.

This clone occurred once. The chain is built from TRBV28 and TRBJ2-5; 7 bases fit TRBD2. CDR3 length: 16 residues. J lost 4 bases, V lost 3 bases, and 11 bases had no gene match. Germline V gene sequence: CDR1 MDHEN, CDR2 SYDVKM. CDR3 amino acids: CASSFPSGRRIETQYF. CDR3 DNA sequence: TGTGCCAGCAGTTTCCCTAGCGGTAGGAGAATAGAGACCCAGTACTTC.

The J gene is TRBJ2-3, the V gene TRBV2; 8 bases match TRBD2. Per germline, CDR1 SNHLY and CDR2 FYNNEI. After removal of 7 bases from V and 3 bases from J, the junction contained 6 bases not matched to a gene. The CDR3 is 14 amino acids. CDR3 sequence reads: CASTFGRGTDTQYF. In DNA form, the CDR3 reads TGTGCCAGCACCTTCGGGAGGGGGACAGATACGCAGTATTTT. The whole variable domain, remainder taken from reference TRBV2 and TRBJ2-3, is EPEVTQTPSHQVTQMGQEVILRCVPISNHLYFYWYRQILGQKVEFLVSFYNNEISEKSEIFDDQFSVERPDGSNFTLKIRSTKLEDSAMYFCASTFGRGTDTQYFGPGTRLTVL.

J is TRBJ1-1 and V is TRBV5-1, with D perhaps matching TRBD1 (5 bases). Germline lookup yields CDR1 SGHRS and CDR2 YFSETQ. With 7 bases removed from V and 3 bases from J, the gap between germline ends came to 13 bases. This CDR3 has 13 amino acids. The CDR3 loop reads CASAGLSDTEAFF. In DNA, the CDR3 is TGCGCCAGCGCAGGGCTTTCGGACACTGAAGCTTTCTTT.

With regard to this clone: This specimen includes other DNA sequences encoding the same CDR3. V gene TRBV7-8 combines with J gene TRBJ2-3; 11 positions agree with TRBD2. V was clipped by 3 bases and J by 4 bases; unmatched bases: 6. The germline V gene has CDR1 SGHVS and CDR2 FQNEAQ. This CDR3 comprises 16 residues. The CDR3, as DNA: TGTGCCAGCAGCTTTATGACTAGCGGGAACGCAGATACGCAGTATTTT. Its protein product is CASSFMTSGNADTQYF.

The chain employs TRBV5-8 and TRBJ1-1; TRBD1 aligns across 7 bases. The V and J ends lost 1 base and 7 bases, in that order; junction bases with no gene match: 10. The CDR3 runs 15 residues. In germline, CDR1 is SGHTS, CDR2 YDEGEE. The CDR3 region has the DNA TGTGCCAGCAGCTTGAGGGGCGGGACAGCTAATGAAGCTTTCTTT. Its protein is CASSLRGGTANEAFF.

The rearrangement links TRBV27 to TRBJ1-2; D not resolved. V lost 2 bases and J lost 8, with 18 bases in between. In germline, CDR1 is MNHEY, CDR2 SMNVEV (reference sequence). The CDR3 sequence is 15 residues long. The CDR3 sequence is CASSLNGPRSVGYTF. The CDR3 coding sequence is TGTGCCAGCAGTTTAAATGGTCCCAGGTCGGTAGGCTACACCTTC.

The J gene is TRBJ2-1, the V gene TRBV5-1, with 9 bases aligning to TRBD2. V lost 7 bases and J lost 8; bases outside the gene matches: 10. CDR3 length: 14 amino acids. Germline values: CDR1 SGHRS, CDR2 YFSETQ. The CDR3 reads CASQRASGIYEQFF. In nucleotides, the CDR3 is TGCGCCAGCCAAAGGGCTAGCGGGATATATGAGCAGTTCTTC.

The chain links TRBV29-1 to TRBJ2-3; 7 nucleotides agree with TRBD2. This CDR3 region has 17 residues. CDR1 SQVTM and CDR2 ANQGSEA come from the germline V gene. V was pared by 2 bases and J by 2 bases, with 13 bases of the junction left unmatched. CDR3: CSVESPYRLADTDTQYF. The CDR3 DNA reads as TGCAGCGTTGAATCCCCTTATAGGCTAGCGGACACAGATACGCAGTATTTT.

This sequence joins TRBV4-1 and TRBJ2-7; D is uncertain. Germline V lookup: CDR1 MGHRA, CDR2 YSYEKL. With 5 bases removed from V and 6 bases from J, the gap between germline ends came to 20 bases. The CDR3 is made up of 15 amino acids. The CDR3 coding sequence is TGCGCCAGCAGCTTGTTACTACTAAACATGGTCGAGCAGTACTTC. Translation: CASSLLLLNMVEQYF.

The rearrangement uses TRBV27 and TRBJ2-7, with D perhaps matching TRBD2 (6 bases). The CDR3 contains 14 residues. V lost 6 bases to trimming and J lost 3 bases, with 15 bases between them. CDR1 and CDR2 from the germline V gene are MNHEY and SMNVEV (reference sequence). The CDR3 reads CASRHGTALYEQYF. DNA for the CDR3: TGTGCCAGCAGACACGGGACTGCACTCTACGAGCAGTACTTC.

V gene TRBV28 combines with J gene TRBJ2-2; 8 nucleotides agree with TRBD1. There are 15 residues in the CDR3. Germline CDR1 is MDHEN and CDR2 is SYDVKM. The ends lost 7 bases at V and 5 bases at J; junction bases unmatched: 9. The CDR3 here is CASTLGTGSTGELFF. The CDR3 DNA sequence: TGTGCCAGCACCCTTGGGACAGGTTCGACCGGGGAGCTGTTTTTT.

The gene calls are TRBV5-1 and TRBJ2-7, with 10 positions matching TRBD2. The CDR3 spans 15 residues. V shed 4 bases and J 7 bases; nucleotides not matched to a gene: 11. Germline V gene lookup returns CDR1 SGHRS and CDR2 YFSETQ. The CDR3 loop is CASSVTSGASWEQYF. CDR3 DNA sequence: TGCGCCAGCAGCGTTACTAGCGGGGCCTCCTGGGAGCAGTACTTC.

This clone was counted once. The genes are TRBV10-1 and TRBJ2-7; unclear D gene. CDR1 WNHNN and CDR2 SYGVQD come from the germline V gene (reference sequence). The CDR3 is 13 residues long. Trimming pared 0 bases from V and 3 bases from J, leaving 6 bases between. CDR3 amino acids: CASSESSHYEQYF. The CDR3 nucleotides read TGCGCCAGCAGTGAGTCATCACACTACGAGCAGTACTTC.

The CDR3 DNA follows: TGTGCCAGCAGCTTACCCGGGACAGCCTATGGCTACACCTTC. Its translation is CASSLPGTAYGYTF. The gene calls are TRBV7-9 and TRBJ1-2; 7 nucleotides match TRBD1. In germline, CDR1 is SEHNR, CDR2 FQNEAQ (reference sequence). V shed 2 bases and J 4 bases; nucleotides not matched to a gene: 4. This CDR3 comprises 14 residues. Drawing the rest from reference TRBV7-9 and TRBJ1-2, the complete variable domain is DTGVSQNPRHKITKRGQNVTFRCDPISEHNRLYWYRQTLGQGPEFLTYFQNEAQLEKSRLLSDRFSAERPKGSFSTLEIQRTEQGDSAMYLCASSLPGTAYGYTFGSGTRLTVV.

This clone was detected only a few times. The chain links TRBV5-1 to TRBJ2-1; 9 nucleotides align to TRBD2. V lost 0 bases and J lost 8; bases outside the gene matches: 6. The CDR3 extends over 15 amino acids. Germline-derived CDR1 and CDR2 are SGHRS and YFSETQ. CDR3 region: CASSLAAGGVYEQFF. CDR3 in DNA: TGCGCCAGCAGCTTGGCAGCGGGAGGTGTCTATGAGCAGTTCTTC.

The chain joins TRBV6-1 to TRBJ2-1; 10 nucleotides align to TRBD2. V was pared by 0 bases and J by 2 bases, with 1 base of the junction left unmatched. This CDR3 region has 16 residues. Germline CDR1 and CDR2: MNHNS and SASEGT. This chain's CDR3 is CASSEALAGAYNEQFF. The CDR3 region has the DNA TGTGCCAGCAGTGAAGCGCTAGCGGGAGCCTACAATGAGCAGTTCTTC.

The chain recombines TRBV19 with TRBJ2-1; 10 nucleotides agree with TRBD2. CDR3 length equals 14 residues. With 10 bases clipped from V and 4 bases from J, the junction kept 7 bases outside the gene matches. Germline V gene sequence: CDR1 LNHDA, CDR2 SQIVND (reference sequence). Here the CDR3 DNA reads TGTGCCACCTCTCTAGCGGGAGCTTACAATGAGCAGTTCTTC. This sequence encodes CATSLAGAYNEQFF.

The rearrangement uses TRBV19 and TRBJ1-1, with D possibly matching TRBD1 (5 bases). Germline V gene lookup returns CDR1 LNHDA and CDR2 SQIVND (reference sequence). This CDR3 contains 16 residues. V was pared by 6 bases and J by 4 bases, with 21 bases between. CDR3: CASRALVGLGGTEAFF. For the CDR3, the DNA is TGTGCCAGTAGAGCCCTGGTGGGGCTCGGGGGCACTGAAGCTTTCTTT.

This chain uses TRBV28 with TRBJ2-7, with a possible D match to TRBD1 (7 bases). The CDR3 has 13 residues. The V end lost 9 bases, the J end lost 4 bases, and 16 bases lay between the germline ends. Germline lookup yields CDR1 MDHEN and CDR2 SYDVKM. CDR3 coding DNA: TGTGCCAGTGGCGGGACAGTTCAATACGAGCAGTACTTC. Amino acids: CASGGTVQYEQYF.

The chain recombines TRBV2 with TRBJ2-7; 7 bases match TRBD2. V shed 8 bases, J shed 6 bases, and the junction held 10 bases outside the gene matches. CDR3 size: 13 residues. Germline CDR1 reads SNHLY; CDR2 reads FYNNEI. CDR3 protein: CASEGRDLSEQYF. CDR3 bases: TGTGCCAGCGAGGGGAGGGACCTTTCCGAGCAGTACTTC.

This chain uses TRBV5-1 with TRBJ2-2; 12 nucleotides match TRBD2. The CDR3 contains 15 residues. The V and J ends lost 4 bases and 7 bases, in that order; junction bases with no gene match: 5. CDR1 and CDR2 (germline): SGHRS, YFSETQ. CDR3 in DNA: TGCGCCAGCAGCGTTCTAGCGGGAGGGATCGGGGAGCTGTTTTTT. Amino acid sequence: CASSVLAGGIGELFF.

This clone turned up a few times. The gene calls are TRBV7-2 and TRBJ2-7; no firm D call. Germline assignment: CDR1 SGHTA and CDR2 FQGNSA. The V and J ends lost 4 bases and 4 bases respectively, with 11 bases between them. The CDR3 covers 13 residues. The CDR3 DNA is TGTGCCAGCAGCTATTTCCTTCTGTACGAGCAGTACTTC. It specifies CASSYFLLYEQYF.

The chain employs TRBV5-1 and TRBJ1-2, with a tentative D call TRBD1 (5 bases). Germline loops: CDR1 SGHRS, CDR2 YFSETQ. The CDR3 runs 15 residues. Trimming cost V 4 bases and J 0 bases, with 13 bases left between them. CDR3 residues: CASSTHGGTNYGYTF. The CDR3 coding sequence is TGCGCCAGCAGCACCCACGGGGGGACTAACTATGGCTACACCTTC.

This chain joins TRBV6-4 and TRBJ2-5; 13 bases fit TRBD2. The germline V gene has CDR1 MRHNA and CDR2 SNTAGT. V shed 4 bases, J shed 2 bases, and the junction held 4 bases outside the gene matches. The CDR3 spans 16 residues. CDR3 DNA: TGTGCCAGCAGTGGGGGACTAGCGGGACCACAAGAGACCCAGTACTTC. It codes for CASSGGLAGPQETQYF.

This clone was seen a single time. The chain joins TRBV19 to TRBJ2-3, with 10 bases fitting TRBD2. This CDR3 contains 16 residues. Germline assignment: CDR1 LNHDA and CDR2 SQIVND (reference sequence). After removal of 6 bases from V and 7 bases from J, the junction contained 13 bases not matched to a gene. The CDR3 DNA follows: TGTGCCAGTAGCTCCTCGAGGGGAGCGGGAGGGAATACGCAGTATTTT. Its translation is CASSSSRGAGGNTQYF. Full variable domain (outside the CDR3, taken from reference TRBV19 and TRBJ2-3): DGGITQSPKYLFRKEGQNVTLSCEQNLNHDAMYWYRQDPGQGLRLIYYSQIVNDFQKGDIAEGYSVSREKKESFPLTVTSAQKNPTAFYLCASSSSRGAGGNTQYFGPGTRLTVL.

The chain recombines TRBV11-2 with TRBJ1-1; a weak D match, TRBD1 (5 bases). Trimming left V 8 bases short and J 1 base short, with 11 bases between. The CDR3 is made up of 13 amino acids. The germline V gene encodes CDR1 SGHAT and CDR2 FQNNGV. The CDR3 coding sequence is TGTGCCAGCGGTACCACAGGGAACACTGAAGCTTTCTTT. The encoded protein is CASGTTGNTEAFF.

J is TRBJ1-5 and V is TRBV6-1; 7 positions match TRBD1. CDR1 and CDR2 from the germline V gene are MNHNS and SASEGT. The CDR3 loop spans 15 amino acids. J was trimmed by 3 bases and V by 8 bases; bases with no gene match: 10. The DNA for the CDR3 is TGTGCCAGCTATAAAGGACAGGCTATCAATCAGCCCCAGCATTTT. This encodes CASYKGQAINQPQHF.

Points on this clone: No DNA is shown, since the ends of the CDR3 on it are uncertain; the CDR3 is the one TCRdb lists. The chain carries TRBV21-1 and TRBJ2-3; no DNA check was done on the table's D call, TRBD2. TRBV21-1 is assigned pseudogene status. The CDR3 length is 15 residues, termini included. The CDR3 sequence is CASGEWAEGTDTQYF.